This T cell receptor (beta chain) stems from a study of blood T cell repertoires in COVID-19. TCRdb keeps only in-frame clones here, not all; method: immunoSEQ multiplex PCR. The profile shows 160,000 or so clones, around 85% of them singletons. Germline values: CDR1 SEHNR, CDR2 FQNEAQ (reference sequence). J lost 5 bases, V lost 6 bases, and 7 bases had no gene match. The CDR3 is 14 amino acids. The sample comprised PBMCs or T cells enriched from blood (not recorded which). The TCR comes from a woman aged 35 to 49 with acute COVID-19. The J gene is TRBJ2-5, the V gene TRBV7-9, with 9 bases matching TRBD2. CDR3 DNA: TGTGCCAGCAGTTATGCGGGGGGGTCGGAGACCCAGTACTTC. Its translation: CASSYAGGSETQYF. Full variable domain (rest looked up from reference TRBV7-9 and TRBJ2-5): DTGVSQNPRHKITKRGQNVTFRCDPISEHNRLYWYRQTLGQGPEFLTYFQNEAQLEKSRLLSDRFSAERPKGSFSTLEIQRTEQGDSAMYLCASSYAGGSETQYFGPGTRLLVL.